In its sample, the clone carrying this T cell receptor (beta chain) was seen a few times. As yet, its antigen is unknown. This sample was included in a study of regulatory T cells in long-lasting Graves disease. Study-wide findings and caveats: Patients with persistent disease showed a bias toward TRBV28, TRBJ1-2 and TRBJ2-5.

According to the study, TCR beta libraries were built with iRepertoire HTBI primers and CDR3-region Arm-PCR. TCRdb re-analysed the multiplex PCR reads in MiXCR, keeping a single row per CDR3 protein. The sample holds about 400,000 distinct CDR3 sequences; 15% are singletons and the top ten take 22%. Trimming cost V 9 bases and J 6 bases, with 9 bases left between them. CDR1 SGHTA and CDR2 FQGTGA come from the germline V gene. This CDR3 region has 10 residues. Time point noted: newly diagnosed GD, antithyroid drugs for less than 3 months. The TCR library was made from RNA extracted from PBMCs. This TCR was recovered from a female donor with Graves disease. The starting material was peripheral blood mononuclear cells (PBMCs), obtained at new diagnosis, from a patient treated with antithyroid drugs. V usage is TRBV7-3 and J usage is TRBJ2-7; a weak D match, TRBD1 (6 bases). CDR3 nucleotides: TGTGCCAGTACAGGGTCCGAGCAGTACTTC. Its protein is CASTGSEQYF.